Sequencing of this TCR beta chain was carried out in a study of cytomegalovirus exposure and HLA in healthy donors. About the study: In a previous analysis, 117 million unique TCR beta sequences were found from 150 million to 200 million T cells.

The PCR had 60 Vbeta and 13 Jbeta primers. Data came from immunoSEQ multiplex PCR; TCRdb stores just in-frame clones and leaves some out. The sample has a few hundred thousand clones; approximately 80% are singletons. Sequencing was carried out using PBMCs. The TCR sequence derives from a young man in good health and CMV-seronegative.

The DNA for the CDR3 is TGTGCCAGCAGTGACACATCCGGGACTAGCTATGAGCAGTTCTTC. The encoded protein is CASSDTSGTSYEQFF. The chain combines TRBV25-1 with TRBJ2-1; TRBD2 matches at 9 bases. The CDR3 extends over 15 amino acids. V was pared by 3 bases and J by 8 bases, with 8 bases of the junction left unmatched. CDR1 MGHDK and CDR2 SYGVNS come from the germline V gene.